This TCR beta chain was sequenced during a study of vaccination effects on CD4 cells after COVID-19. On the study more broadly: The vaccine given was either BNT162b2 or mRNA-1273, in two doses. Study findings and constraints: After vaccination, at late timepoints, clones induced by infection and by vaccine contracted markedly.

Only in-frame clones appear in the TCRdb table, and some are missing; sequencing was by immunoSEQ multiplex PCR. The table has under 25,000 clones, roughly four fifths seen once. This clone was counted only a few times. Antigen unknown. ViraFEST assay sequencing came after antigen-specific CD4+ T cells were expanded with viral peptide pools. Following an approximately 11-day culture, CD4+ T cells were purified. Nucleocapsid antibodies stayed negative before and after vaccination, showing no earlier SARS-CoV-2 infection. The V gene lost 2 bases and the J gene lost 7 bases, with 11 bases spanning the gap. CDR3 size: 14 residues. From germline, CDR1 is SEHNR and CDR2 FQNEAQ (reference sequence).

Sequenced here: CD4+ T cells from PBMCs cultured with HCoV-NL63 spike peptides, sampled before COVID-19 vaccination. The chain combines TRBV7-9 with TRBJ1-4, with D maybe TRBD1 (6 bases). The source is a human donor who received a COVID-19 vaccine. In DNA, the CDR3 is TGTGCCAGCAGCTTATCGGGGGCGCCTGAAAAACTGTTTTTT. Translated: CASSLSGAPEKLFF.